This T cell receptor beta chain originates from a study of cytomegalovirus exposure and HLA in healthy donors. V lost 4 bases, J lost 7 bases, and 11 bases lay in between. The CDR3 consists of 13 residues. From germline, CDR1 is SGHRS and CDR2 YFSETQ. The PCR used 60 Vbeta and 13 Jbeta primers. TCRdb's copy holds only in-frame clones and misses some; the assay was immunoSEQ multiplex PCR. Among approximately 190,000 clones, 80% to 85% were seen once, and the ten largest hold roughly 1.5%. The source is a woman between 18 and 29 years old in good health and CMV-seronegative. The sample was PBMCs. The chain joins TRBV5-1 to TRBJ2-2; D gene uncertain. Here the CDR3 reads CASSAYSGGELFF. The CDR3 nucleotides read TGCGCCAGCAGCGCGTACTCGGGCGGGGAGCTGTTTTTT.